The next 13 T cell receptor beta chains were all read from a single sample in a study of read filtering for tumor transcriptome and immune sequencing. This library used roughly 370 ng RNA and molecular barcoded adaptors spanning alpha/delta and beta/gamma chains. TCRdb passed the reads through MiXCR, listing each CDR3 protein once. The data show some 38,000 distinct CDR3 sequences, with 13% to 15% seen just once and 5.5% to 7% held by the top ten. The sequenced sample was a population of CD138-negative cells sorted from bone marrow. The receptors come from a donor at least 40 years old with multiple myeloma.

This clonotype was detected ten times or more. This rearrangement joins TRBV2 to TRBJ2-1; 10 bases are a match to TRBD1. V shed 4 bases and J 7 bases; nucleotides not matched to a gene: 4. CDR1 and CDR2 (germline): SNHLY, FYNNEI. CDR3 length: 14 amino acids. CDR3 protein: CASSGGQGINEQFF. The CDR3 DNA follows: TGTGCCAGCAGTGGGGGACAGGGGATAAATGAGCAGTTCTTC.

Ten or more counts support this clonotype. This chain uses TRBV7-2 with TRBJ1-5; 9 bases fit TRBD1. This CDR3 has 17 residues. CDR1 and CDR2 from the germline V gene are SGHTA and FQGNSA. Trimming cost V 1 base and J 6 bases; bases outside gene matches: 10. Written as DNA, the CDR3 is TGTGCCAGCAGCTTAGTAATTGGGACAGGGAATGGTCAGCCCCAGCATTTT. Translated: CASSLVIGTGNGQPQHF.

This clonotype was found many times. V gene TRBV5-1 combines with J gene TRBJ1-2; no definite D call. CDR1 is SGHRS and CDR2 is YFSETQ in the germline V gene. The V gene lost 0 bases and the J gene lost 4 bases, with 10 bases spanning the gap. This CDR3 contains 14 residues. The CDR3 coding sequence is TGCGCCAGCAGCTTGGCCGGCAGGCCCTATGGCTACACCTTC. This sequence encodes CASSLAGRPYGYTF.

This clonotype was counted many times. One base away lies a much larger clone, so this may be a sequencing read error. V gene TRBV5-6 combines with J gene TRBJ2-1; no firm D call. Looked up from germline, CDR1 is SGHDT and CDR2 is YYEEEE. This CDR3 has 13 residues. The CDR3 sequence is CASGLARTGEQFF. The CDR3 nucleotides read TGTGCCAGCGGCTTGGCCCGAACTGGTGAGCAGTTCTTC.

At least ten counts were recorded for this clonotype. This sequence joins TRBV4-1 and TRBJ1-3; D not resolved. Trimming took off 5 bases at V and 0 bases at J, with 20 bases between the two ends. Germline V lookup: CDR1 MGHRA, CDR2 YSYEKL. The CDR3 has 18 amino acids. This CDR3 is CASSEWATPTSSGNTIYF. CDR3 coding DNA: TGCGCCAGCAGCGAGTGGGCAACACCGACGAGCTCTGGAAACACCATATATTTT.

Note on this clonotype: Compared with germline, one end of the junction differs, possibly owing to a read error. CDR3 loop: CASSLSGTGDGDTEALF. The DNA of the CDR3 is TGTGCCAGCAGTTTATCCGGGACAGGGGACGGGGACACCGAAGCTCTCTTT. The chain uses TRBV28 and TRBJ1-1, with TRBD1 identical over 10 bases. Germline V CDR1 and CDR2: MDHEN, SYDVKM. The CDR3 loop spans 17 amino acids. The full variable domain, with the rest looked up from reference TRBV28 and TRBJ1-1, is DVKVTQSSRYLVKRTGEKVFLECVQDMDHENMFWYRQDPGLGLRLIYFSYDVKMKEKGDIPEGYSVSREKKERFSLILESASTNQTSMYLCASSLSGTGDGDTEALFGQGTRLTVV.

This clonotype was seen ten or more times. V and J are TRBV12-5 and TRBJ1-2; D not resolved. CDR3 size: 16 residues. V was shortened by 1 base and J by 5 bases, with 17 bases between the two germline ends. Germline CDR1 and CDR2: LGHNT and FRNRAP. The CDR3 nucleotides are TGTGCTAGTGGTTTGGGAGGGTCCCTAACGAAATATGGCTACACCTTC. It specifies CASGLGGSLTKYGYTF.

Many counts were recorded for this clonotype. The chain is built from TRBV29-1 and TRBJ2-5; D is possibly TRBD1 or TRBD2 (5 bases each). CDR3 size: 15 residues. The V gene lost 1 base and the J gene lost 3 bases, with 15 bases spanning the gap. The germline gives CDR1 SQVTM, CDR2 ANQGSEA. CDR3 sequence: CSVEGVGGDEETQYF. DNA of the CDR3: TGCAGCGTTGAAGGGGTTGGGGGAGATGAAGAGACCCAGTACTTC.

This clonotype was detected only a few times. No conserved phenylalanine or tryptophan is present at the end of the CDR3, so a read error is the likely explanation. The rearrangement uses TRBV12-3 or TRBV12-4 and TRBJ2-7; unclear D gene. The ends were cut back, 3 bases at V and 2 bases at J, with 8 bases in the middle. This CDR3 spans 13 amino acids. The CDR3 protein is CASSFTVTYEQYL. In nucleotides, the CDR3 is TGTGCCAGCAGTTTCACTGTGACCTACGAGCAGTACCTC.

This clonotype was recorded many times. This sequence joins TRBV11-3 and TRBJ2-1, with a tentative D call TRBD2 (6 bases). The CDR3 runs 17 residues. Trimming took off 4 bases at V and 1 base at J, with 17 bases between the two ends. Germline V gene sequence: CDR1 SGHNT, CDR2 YENEEA. CDR3 coding DNA: TGTGCCAGCAGCTACTCCGCGGGAAGATCATCCTACAATGAGCAGTTCTTC. Translating it yields CASSYSAGRSSYNEQFF.

This chain connects TRBV12-3 or TRBV12-4 to TRBJ2-2; perhaps TRBD1 as D (5 bases). The CDR3 totals 13 residues. Trimming shortened V by 4 bases and J by 3 bases, and 6 bases separated the two germline ends. The CDR3 loop is CASSSGYTGELFF. The DNA for the CDR3 is TGTGCCAGCAGTTCAGGGTACACCGGGGAGCTGTTTTTT.

This clonotype appeared many times. The V call is TRBV12-3 or TRBV12-4, the J call TRBJ2-3; TRBD1 might be the D (5 bases). V lost 6 bases and J 6 bases, leaving 10 bases between the germline ends. The CDR3 has 12 amino acids. The CDR3 spells CASRTVGDTQYF. Written as DNA, the CDR3 is TGTGCCAGCAGGACAGTCGGGGATACGCAGTATTTT.

This clonotype was observed many times. This chain connects TRBV28 to TRBJ1-2; TRBD1 matches at 9 bases. With 3 bases clipped from V and 5 bases from J, the junction kept 7 bases outside the gene matches. CDR1 and CDR2 from the germline V gene are MDHEN and SYDVKM. The CDR3 sequence is 15 residues long. CDR3 nucleotide sequence: TGTGCCAGCAGTTTTGTGGACAGGGGTCGGTATGGCTACACCTTC. As protein: CASSFVDRGRYGYTF.